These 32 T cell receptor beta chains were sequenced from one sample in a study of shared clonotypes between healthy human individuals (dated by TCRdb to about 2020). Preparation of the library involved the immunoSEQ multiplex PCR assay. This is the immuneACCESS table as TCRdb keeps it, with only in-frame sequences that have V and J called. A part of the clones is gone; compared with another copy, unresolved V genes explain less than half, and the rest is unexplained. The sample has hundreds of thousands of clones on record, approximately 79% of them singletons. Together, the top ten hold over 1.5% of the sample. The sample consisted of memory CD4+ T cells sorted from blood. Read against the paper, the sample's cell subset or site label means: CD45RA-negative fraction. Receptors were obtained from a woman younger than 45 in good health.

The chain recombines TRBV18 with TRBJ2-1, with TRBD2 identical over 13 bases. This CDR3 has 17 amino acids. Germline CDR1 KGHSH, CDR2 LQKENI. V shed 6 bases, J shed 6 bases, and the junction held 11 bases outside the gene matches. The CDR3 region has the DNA TGTGCCAGCTCCGATAAGGGGGGACTAGCGGGGCTCAATGAGCAGTTCTTC. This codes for CASSDKGGLAGLNEQFF. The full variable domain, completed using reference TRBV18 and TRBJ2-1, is NAGVMQNPRHLVRRRGQEARLRCSPMKGHSHVYWYRQLPEEGLKFMVYLQKENIIDESGMPKERFSAEFPKEGPSILRIQQVVRGDSAAYFCASSDKGGLAGLNEQFFGPGTRLTVL.

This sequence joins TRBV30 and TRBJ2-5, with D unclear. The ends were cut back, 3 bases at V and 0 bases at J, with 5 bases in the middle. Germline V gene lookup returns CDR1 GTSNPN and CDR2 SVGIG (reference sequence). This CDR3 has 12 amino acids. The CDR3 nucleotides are TGTGCCTGGAGGTGGAACCAAGAGACCCAGTACTTC. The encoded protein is CAWRWNQETQYF.

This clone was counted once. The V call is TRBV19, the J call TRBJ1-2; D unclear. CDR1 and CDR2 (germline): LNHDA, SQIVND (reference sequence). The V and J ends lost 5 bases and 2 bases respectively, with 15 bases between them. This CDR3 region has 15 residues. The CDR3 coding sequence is TGTGCCAGTAGTCCCCTGGCCGGAACGAACTATGGCTACACCTTC. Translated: CASSPLAGTNYGYTF.

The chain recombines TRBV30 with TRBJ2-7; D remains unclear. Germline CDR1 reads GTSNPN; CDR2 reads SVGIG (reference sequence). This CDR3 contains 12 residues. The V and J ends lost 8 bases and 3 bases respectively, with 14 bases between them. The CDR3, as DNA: TGTGCCCGACCTAACGGAGACTACGAGCAGTACTTC. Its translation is CARPNGDYEQYF.

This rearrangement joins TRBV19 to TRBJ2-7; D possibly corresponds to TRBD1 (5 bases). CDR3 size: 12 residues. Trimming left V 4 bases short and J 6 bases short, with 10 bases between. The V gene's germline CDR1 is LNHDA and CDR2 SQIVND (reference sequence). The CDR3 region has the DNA TGTGCCAGTAGTAAGGGGTGGGCCGAGCAGTACTTC. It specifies CASSKGWAEQYF. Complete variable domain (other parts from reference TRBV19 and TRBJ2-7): DGGITQSPKYLFRKEGQNVTLSCEQNLNHDAMYWYRQDPGQGLRLIYYSQIVNDFQKGDIAEGYSVSREKKESFPLTVTSAQKNPTAFYLCASSKGWAEQYFGPGTRLTVT.

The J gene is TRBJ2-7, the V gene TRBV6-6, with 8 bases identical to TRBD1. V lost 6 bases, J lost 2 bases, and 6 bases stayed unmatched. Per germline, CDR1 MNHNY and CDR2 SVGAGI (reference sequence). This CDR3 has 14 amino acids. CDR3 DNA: TGTGCCAGCAGCACGGACAGGGAGACCTACGAGCAGTACTTC. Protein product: CASSTDRETYEQYF.

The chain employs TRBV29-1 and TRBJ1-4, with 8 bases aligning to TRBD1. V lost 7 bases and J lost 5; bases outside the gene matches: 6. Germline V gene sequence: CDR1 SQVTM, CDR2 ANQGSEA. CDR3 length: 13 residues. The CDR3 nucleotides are TGCAGCGCAACGACAGGGGAGAATGAAAAACTGTTTTTT. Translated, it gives CSATTGENEKLFF.

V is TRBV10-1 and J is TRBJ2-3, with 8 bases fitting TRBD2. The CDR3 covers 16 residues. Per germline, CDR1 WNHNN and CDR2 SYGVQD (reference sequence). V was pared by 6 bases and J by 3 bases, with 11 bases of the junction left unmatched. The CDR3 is CASSPPGLGRTDTQYF. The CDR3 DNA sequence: TGCGCCAGCAGCCCACCGGGACTAGGGAGGACAGATACGCAGTATTTT.

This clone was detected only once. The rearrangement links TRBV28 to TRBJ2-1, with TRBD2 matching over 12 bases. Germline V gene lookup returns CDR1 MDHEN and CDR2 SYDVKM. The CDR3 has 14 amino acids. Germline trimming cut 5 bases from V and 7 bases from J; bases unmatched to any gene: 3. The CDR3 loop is CASSVGLAGNEQFF. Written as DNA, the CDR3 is TGTGCCAGCAGTGTAGGACTAGCGGGAAATGAGCAGTTCTTC.

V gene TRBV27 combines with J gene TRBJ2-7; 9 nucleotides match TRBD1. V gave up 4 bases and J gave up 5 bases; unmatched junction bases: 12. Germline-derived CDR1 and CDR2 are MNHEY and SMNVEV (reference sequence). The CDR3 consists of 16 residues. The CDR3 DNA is TGTGCCAGCAGTTCACCGTCCCGGGACAGGGCCCACGAGCAGTACTTC. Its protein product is CASSSPSRDRAHEQYF.

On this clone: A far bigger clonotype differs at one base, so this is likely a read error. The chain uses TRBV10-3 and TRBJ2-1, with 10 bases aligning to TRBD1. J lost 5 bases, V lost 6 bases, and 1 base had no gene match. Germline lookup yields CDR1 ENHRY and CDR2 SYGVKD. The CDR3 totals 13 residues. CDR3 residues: CAIRGTGDNEQFF. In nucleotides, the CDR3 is TGTGCCATCAGGGGGACAGGGGACAATGAGCAGTTCTTC.

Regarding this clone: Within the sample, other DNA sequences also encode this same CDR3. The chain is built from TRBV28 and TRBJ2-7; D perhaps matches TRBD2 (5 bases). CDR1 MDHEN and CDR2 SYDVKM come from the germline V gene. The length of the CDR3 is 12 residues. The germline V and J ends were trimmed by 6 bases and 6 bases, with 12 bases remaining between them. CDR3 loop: CASSGGLLEQYF. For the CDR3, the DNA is TGTGCCAGCAGCGGCGGACTCCTCGAGCAGTACTTC.

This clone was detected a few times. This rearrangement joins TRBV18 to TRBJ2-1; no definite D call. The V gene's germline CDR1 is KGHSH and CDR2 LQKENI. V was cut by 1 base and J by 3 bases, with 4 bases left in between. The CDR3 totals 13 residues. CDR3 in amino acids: CASSPQSYNEQFF. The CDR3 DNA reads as TGTGCCAGCTCACCACAGAGCTACAATGAGCAGTTCTTC.

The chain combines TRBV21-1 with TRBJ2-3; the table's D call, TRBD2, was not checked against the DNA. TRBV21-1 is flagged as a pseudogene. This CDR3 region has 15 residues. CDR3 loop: CASSPEPTSTDTQYF. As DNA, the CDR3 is TGTGCCAGCAGCCCCGAGCCTACTAGCACAGATACGCAGTATTTT.

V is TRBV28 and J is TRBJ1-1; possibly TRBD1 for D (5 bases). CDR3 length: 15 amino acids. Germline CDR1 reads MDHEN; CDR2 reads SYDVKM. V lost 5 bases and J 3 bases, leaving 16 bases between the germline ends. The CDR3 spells CASSIYAGGDTEAFF. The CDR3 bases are TGTGCCAGCAGTATCTACGCTGGGGGAGACACTGAAGCTTTCTTT.

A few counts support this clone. The CDR3, as DNA: TGCGCCAGCAGCTTGGGGGGTCCCGGGACACGGATGAACACTGAAGCTTTCTTT. Its translation: CASSLGGPGTRMNTEAFF. The V gene is TRBV5-1, the J gene TRBJ1-1; tentative D call: TRBD1 (6 bases). V was pared by 0 bases and J by 0 bases, with 18 bases between. Germline lookup yields CDR1 SGHRS and CDR2 YFSETQ. This CDR3 is built from 18 residues. The full variable domain, completed using reference TRBV5-1 and TRBJ1-1, is KAGVTQTPRYLIKTRGQQVTLSCSPISGHRSVSWYQQTPGQGLQFLFEYFSETQRNKGNFPGRFSGRQFSNSRSEMNVSTLELGDSALYLCASSLGGPGTRMNTEAFFGQGTRLTVV.

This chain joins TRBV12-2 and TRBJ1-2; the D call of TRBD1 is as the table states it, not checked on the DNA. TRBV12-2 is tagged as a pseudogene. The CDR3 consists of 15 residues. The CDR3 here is CASRLRNRSSYGYTF. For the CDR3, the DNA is TGTGCAAGTCGCTTACGAAACAGGAGCTCTTATGGCTACACCTTC.

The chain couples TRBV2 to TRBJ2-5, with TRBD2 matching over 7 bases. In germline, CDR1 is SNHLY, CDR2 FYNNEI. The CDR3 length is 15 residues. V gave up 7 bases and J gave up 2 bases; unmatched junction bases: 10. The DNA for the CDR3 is TGTGCCAGCAACCCCCTAGCGGCTGTGCAAGAGACCCAGTACTTC. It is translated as CASNPLAAVQETQYF.

The CDR3 region is CASGSGTGGATFF. As DNA, the CDR3 is TGTGCCAGCGGATCCGGGACAGGGGGCGCGACTTTCTTT. This chain joins TRBV7-2 and TRBJ1-1; 12 bases map to TRBD1. With V trimmed by 8 bases and J by 12 bases, 10 bases remained unmatched. This CDR3 comprises 13 residues. CDR1 and CDR2 (germline): SGHTA, FQGNSA.

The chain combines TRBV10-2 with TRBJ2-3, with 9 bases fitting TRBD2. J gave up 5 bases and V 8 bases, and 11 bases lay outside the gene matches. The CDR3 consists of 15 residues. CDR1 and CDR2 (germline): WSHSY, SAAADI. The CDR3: CASFTRLADLDTQYF. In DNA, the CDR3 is TGCGCCAGCTTTACTCGACTAGCGGATCTAGATACGCAGTATTTT.

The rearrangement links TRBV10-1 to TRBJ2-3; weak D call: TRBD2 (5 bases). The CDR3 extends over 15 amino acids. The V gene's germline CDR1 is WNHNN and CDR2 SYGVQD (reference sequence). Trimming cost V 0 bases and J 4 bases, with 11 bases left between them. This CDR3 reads CASSESGVLADTQYF. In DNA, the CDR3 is TGCGCCAGCAGTGAGTCCGGGGTACTAGCAGATACGCAGTATTTT.

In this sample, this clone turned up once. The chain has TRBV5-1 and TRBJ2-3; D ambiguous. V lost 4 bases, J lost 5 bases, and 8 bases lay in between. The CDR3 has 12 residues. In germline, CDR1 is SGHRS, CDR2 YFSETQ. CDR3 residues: CASSDPGDTQYF. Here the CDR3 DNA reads TGCGCCAGCAGCGACCCCGGAGATACGCAGTATTTT.

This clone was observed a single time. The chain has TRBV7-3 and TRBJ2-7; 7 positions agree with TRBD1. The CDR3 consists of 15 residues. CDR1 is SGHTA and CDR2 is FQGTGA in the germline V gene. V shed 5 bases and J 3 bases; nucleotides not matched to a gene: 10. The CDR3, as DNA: TGTGCCAGCAGCCCCCAACAGGGGCCTTACTACGAGCAGTACTTC. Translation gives CASSPQQGPYYEQYF.

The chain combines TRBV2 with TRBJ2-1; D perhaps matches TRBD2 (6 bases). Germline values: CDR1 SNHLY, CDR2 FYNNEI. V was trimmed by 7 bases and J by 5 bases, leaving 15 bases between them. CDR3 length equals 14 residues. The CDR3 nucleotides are TGTGCCAGCACCCAGGAACTAGCTAACAATGAGCAGTTCTTC. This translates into CASTQELANNEQFF.

In nucleotides, the CDR3 is TGTGCCAGCAGCCTAATAGCGGGAGACGGGGAGACCCAGTACTTC. This encodes CASSLIAGDGETQYF. The chain carries TRBV7-3 and TRBJ2-5, with 9 bases fitting TRBD2. With 5 bases clipped from V and 5 bases from J, the junction kept 9 bases outside the gene matches. CDR1 is SGHTA and CDR2 is FQGTGA in the germline V gene. The CDR3 loop spans 15 amino acids.

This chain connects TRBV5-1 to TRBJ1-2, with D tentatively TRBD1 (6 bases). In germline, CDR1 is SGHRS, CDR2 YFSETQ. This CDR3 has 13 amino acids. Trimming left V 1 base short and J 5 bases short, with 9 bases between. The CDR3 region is CASSLTQGYGYTF. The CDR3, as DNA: TGCGCCAGCAGCTTGACCCAGGGGTATGGCTACACCTTC.

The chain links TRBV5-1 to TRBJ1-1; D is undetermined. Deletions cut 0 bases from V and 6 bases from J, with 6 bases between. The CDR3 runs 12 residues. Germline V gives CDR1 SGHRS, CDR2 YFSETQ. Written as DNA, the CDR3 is TGCGCCAGCAGCTTGGGAGGGCCTGAAGCTTTCTTT. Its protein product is CASSLGGPEAFF. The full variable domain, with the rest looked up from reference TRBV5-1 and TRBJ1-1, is KAGVTQTPRYLIKTRGQQVTLSCSPISGHRSVSWYQQTPGQGLQFLFEYFSETQRNKGNFPGRFSGRQFSNSRSEMNVSTLELGDSALYLCASSLGGPEAFFGQGTRLTVV.

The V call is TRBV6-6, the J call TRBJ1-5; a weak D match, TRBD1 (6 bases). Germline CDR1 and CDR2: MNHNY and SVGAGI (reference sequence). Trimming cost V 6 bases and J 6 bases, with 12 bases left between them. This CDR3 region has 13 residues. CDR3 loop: CASSQQGGQPQHF. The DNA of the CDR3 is TGTGCCAGCAGCCAACAGGGCGGTCAGCCCCAGCATTTT.

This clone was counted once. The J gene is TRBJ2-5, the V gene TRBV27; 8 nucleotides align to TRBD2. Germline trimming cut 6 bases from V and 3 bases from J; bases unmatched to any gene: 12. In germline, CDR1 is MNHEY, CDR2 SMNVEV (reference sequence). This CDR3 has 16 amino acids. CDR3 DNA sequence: TGTGCCAGCAGCACCGGGGGGGGGCTGGGGGAAGAGACCCAGTACTTC. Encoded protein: CASSTGGGLGEETQYF.

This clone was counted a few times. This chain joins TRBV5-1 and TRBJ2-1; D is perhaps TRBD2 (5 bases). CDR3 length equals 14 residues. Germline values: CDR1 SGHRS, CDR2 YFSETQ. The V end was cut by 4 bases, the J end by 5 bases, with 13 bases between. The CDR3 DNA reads TGCGCCAGCAGCCCTGGGGTAGCGAACAATGAGCAGTTCTTC. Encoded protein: CASSPGVANNEQFF.

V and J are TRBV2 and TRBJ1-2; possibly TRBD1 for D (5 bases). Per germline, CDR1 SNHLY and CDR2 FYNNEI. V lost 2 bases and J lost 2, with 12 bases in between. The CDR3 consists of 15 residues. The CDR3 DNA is TGTGCCAGCAGTGAATCTGGGACGGTGAACTATGGCTACACCTTC. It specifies CASSESGTVNYGYTF.

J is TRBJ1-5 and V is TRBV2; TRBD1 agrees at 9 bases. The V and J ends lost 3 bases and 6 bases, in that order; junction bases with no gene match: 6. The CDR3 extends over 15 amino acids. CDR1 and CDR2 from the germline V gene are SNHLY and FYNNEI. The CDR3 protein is CASSDLTGGGQPQHF. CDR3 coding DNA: TGTGCCAGCAGTGATCTTACAGGGGGCGGTCAGCCCCAGCATTTT.